One T cell receptor (beta chain) is described in this entry. This specimen comes from a study of glioma-infiltrating T cells after dendritic cell vaccination. The wider study: Patients had newly diagnosed or recurrent glioblastoma and received dendritic cell vaccines. Patients received three intradermal dendritic cell vaccine injections at biweekly intervals.

TCRdb's copy holds only in-frame clones and misses some; the assay was immunoSEQ multiplex PCR. The sample holds roughly 68,000 clones, around 83% seen once. V shed 4 bases and J shed 9 bases, with 19 bases lying between them. This CDR3 has 14 residues. The germline V gene has CDR1 SQVTM and CDR2 ANQGSEA. Sample: blood, taken before dendritic cell vaccination. The genes are TRBV29-1 and TRBJ2-1, with D perhaps matching TRBD2 (6 bases). The sequence was collected from a human donor with glioblastoma. The CDR3 bases are TGCAGCGTTGCGGCCGGGGGAAGTGTTGGTGAGCAGTTCTTC. Residues: CSVAAGGSVGEQFF.